Below are 18 T cell receptor beta chains sequenced from a single sample in a study of CD8 T cell repertoires and HIV-1 epitope variants. These receptors' antigens are unknown. Sequencing used immunoSEQ multiplex PCR; TCRdb keeps in-frame clones, though not all of them. The sample yields about 4,700 clones, 66% seen once. Specimen: cultured CD8+ T cells derived from PBMCs. The receptors stem from a male donor with HIV.

A few counts support this clone. The rearrangement joins TRBV2 to TRBJ1-5; a weak D match, TRBD1 (5 bases). Germline-derived CDR1 and CDR2 are SNHLY and FYNNEI. The CDR3 is 14 residues long. The ends were cut back, 6 bases at V and 7 bases at J, with 16 bases in the middle. The CDR3 coding sequence is TGTGCCAGCAGCCCGAACAGGTTACAACAGCCCCAGCATTTT. Translated, it gives CASSPNRLQQPQHF.

V gene TRBV19 combines with J gene TRBJ2-7; TRBD2 matches 7 bases. Trimming cost V 6 bases and J 0 bases; bases outside gene matches: 8. This CDR3 has 15 amino acids. In germline, CDR1 is LNHDA, CDR2 SQIVND (reference sequence). The CDR3 sequence: CASSQAGSSSYEQYF. CDR3 DNA: TGTGCCAGTAGCCAAGCGGGATCTAGCTCCTACGAGCAGTACTTC.

This sequence joins TRBV4-3 and TRBJ1-2; a weak D match, TRBD1 (6 bases). Trimming took 0 bases from V and 1 from J, leaving 9 bases between them. The CDR3 is 15 amino acids. From germline, CDR1 is LGHNA and CDR2 YSLEER. The CDR3 sequence: CASSQESDSNYGYTF. The CDR3 DNA is TGCGCCAGCAGCCAAGAGTCGGACAGTAACTATGGCTACACCTTC.

The rearrangement uses TRBV6-5 and TRBJ1-6; 7 bases are shared with TRBD1. Germline CDR1 reads MNHEY; CDR2 reads SVGAGI. The CDR3 consists of 16 residues. With V trimmed by 2 bases and J by 3 bases, 4 bases remained unmatched. CDR3 sequence: CASSYGQVDYNSPLHF. The CDR3 DNA sequence: TGTGCCAGCAGTTACGGACAGGTCGACTATAATTCACCCCTCCACTTT.

This chain links TRBV2 with TRBJ1-5; perhaps TRBD1 as D (6 bases). Germline CDR1 reads SNHLY; CDR2 reads FYNNEI. The CDR3 extends over 13 amino acids. Trimming stripped 7 bases from V and 3 bases from J, with 10 bases between. The DNA of the CDR3 is TGTGCCAGCAAGGACAGTCACAATCAGCCCCAGCATTTT. As protein: CASKDSHNQPQHF.

V and J are TRBV29-1 and TRBJ2-2; TRBD1 agrees at 8 bases. The germline V gene encodes CDR1 SQVTM and CDR2 ANQGSEA. V trimming: 3 bases; J trimming: 4 bases; junction bases outside the gene matches: 7. This CDR3 comprises 15 residues. The CDR3 is CSVDAGGVGTGELFF. The CDR3 bases are TGCAGCGTTGACGCAGGGGGCGTTGGCACCGGGGAGCTGTTTTTT.

This clone was recorded a few times. J is TRBJ2-1 and V is TRBV19, with 8 bases fitting TRBD2. V gave up 5 bases and J gave up 2 bases; unmatched junction bases: 5. The CDR3 loop spans 15 amino acids. Germline CDR1 is LNHDA and CDR2 is SQIVND (reference sequence). The CDR3, as DNA: TGTGCCAGTAGTGTGAGCGGGAGTACCTACAATGAGCAGTTCTTC. This translates into CASSVSGSTYNEQFF.

The count of this clone is one. This chain uses TRBV9 with TRBJ2-3; TRBD2 aligns across 9 bases. J was trimmed by 4 bases and V by 4 bases; bases with no gene match: 7. The CDR3 is made up of 15 amino acids. CDR1 is SGDLS and CDR2 is YYNGEE in the germline V gene. CDR3 sequence reads: CASSRGGGPADTQYF. CDR3 DNA sequence: TGTGCCAGCAGCCGCGGGGGGGGGCCAGCAGATACGCAGTATTTT.

This chain joins TRBV5-4 and TRBJ1-1, with D hard to call. V gave up 0 bases and J gave up 0 bases, with 6 bases separating them. The CDR3 is made up of 14 amino acids. Germline CDR1 reads SGHNT; CDR2 reads YYREEE (reference sequence). The CDR3 is CASSLERVNTEAFF. The CDR3 coding sequence is TGTGCCAGCAGCTTGGAGAGGGTGAACACTGAAGCTTTCTTT.

This rearrangement joins TRBV25-1 to TRBJ1-2, with D tentatively TRBD1 (6 bases). The CDR3 runs 15 residues. The germline CDR1 and CDR2 sequences are MGHDK and SYGVNS. V lost 2 bases and J lost 4, with 14 bases in between. CDR3 coding DNA: TGTGCCAGCAGTGAAGGCCCCAGGGGAGGCTATGGCTACACCTTC. It is translated as CASSEGPRGGYGYTF.

The V and J genes are TRBV7-9 and TRBJ2-1, with D perhaps TRBD2 (6 bases). Germline V gives CDR1 SEHNR, CDR2 FQNEAQ (reference sequence). This CDR3 region has 13 residues. The ends were cut back, 5 bases at V and 7 bases at J, with 12 bases in the middle. DNA for the CDR3: TGTGCCAGCAGCCACGGGACTGAGAATGAGCAGTTCTTC. It yields the protein CASSHGTENEQFF.

This sequence joins TRBV4-3 and TRBJ2-2; D possibly corresponds to TRBD2 (6 bases). The CDR3 is 15 amino acids. CDR1 is LGHNA and CDR2 is YSLEER in the germline V gene. V lost 1 base and J 5 bases, leaving 11 bases between the germline ends. CDR3 nucleotide sequence: TGCGCCAGCAGCCAAGGGGGGGAGGAAACCGGGGAGCTGTTTTTT. This encodes CASSQGGEETGELFF.

The chain links TRBV5-4 to TRBJ2-7, with D possibly being TRBD2 (6 bases). In germline, CDR1 is SGHNT, CDR2 YYREEE (reference sequence). CDR3 length: 13 amino acids. Trimming took off 1 base at V and 9 bases at J, with 14 bases between the two ends. The CDR3 reads CASSLSGGKVQYF. CDR3 bases: TGTGCCAGCAGCTTGAGTGGGGGGAAGGTGCAGTACTTC.

Relative to its sample, this clone is medium-sized. The rearrangement joins TRBV2 to TRBJ2-1; TRBD2 matches at 8 bases. Germline V lookup: CDR1 SNHLY, CDR2 FYNNEI. CDR3 length equals 14 residues. V shed 6 bases, J shed 8 bases, and the junction held 9 bases outside the gene matches. The CDR3 loop is CASSNSGMNDEQFF. In DNA, the CDR3 is TGTGCCAGCAGCAATAGCGGGATGAACGATGAGCAGTTCTTC.

In the case of this clone: At one end the junction does not follow the germline gene, possibly because of a read error. This sequence joins TRBV13 and TRBJ2-1; D is undetermined. The CDR3 sequence is 13 residues long. Germline V CDR1 and CDR2: PRHDT, FYEKMQ (reference sequence). The DNA for the CDR3 is TGTGCCAGCACCTTACGGTTGGACAATGAGCAGTTCTTC. It is translated as CASTLRLDNEQFF.

The gene calls are TRBV2 and TRBJ2-3; D assignment may be TRBD1 or TRBD2 (6 bases each). CDR3 length: 16 amino acids. Germline lookup yields CDR1 SNHLY and CDR2 FYNNEI. V lost 7 bases and J lost 2, with 19 bases in between. The CDR3 is CASTYWGARPTDTQYF. CDR3 nucleotide sequence: TGTGCCAGCACCTATTGGGGGGCGCGCCCCACAGATACGCAGTATTTT.

The gene calls are TRBV2 and TRBJ1-1; TRBD1 might be the D (6 bases). The CDR3 runs 16 residues. V was cut by 0 bases and J by 5 bases, with 16 bases left in between. CDR1 SNHLY and CDR2 FYNNEI come from the germline V gene. The CDR3 spells CASSEAPGGGRTEAFF. The CDR3 bases are TGTGCCAGCAGTGAAGCGCCCGGGGGGGGGCGGACTGAAGCTTTCTTT.

The J gene is TRBJ1-5, the V gene TRBV18; no clear D gene. CDR1 and CDR2 from the germline V gene are KGHSH and LQKENI. V lost 1 base and J 4 bases, leaving 5 bases between the germline ends. The CDR3 runs 13 residues. The DNA for the CDR3 is TGTGCCAGCTCACCACAGGGAAATCAGCCCCAGCATTTT. Its translation: CASSPQGNQPQHF.